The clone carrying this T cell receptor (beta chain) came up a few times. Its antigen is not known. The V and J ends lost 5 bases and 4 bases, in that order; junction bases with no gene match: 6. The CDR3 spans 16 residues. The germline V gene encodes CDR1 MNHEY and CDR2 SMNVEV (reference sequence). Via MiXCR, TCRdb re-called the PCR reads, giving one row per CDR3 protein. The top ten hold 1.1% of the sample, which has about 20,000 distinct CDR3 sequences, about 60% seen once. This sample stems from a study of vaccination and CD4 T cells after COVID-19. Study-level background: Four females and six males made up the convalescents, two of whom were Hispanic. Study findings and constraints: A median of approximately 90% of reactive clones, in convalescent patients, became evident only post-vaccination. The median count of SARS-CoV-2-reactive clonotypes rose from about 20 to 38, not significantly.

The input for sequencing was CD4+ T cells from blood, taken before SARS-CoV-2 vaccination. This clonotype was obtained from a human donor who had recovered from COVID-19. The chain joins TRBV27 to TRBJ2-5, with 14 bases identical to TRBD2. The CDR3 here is CASSPPGTSGRETQYF. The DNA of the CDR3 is TGTGCCAGCAGTCCGCCCGGGACTAGCGGGAGAGAGACCCAGTACTTC.